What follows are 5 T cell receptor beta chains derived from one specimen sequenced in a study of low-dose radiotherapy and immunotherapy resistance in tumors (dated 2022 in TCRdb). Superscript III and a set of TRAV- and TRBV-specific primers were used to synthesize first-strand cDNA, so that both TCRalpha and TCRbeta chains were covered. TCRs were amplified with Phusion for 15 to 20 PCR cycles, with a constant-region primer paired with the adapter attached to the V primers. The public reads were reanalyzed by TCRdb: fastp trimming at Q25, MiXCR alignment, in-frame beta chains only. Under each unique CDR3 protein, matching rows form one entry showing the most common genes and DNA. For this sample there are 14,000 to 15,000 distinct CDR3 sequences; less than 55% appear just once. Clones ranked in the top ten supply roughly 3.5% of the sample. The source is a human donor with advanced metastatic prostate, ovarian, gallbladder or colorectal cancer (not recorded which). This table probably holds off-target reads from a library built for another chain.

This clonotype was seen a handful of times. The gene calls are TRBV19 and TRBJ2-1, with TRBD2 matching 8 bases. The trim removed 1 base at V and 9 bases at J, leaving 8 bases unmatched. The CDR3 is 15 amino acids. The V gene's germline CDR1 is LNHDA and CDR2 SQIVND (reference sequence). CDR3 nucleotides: TGTGCCAGTAGTATAGTATCAAACGGGAGGGTTGAGCAGTTCTTC. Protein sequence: CASSIVSNGRVEQFF. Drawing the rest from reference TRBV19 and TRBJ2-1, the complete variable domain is DGGITQSPKYLFRKEGQNVTLSCEQNLNHDAMYWYRQDPGQGLRLIYYSQIVNDFQKGDIAEGYSVSREKKESFPLTVTSAQKNPTAFYLCASSIVSNGRVEQFFGPGTRLTVL.

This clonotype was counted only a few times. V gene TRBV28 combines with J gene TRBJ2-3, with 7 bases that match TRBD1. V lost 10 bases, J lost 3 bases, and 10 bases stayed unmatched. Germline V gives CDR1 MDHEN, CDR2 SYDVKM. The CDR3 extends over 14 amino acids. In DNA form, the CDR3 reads TGTGCCACCGAGGGACAGACAAGGACAGATACGCAGTATTTT. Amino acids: CATEGQTRTDTQYF.

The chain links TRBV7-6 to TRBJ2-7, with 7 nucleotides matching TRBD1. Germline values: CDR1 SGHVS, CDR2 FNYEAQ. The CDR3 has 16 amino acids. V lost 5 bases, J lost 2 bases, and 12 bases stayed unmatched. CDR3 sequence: CASSPRPDREAYEQYF. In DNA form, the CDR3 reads TGTGCCAGCAGCCCCCGACCTGACAGGGAAGCCTACGAGCAGTACTTC. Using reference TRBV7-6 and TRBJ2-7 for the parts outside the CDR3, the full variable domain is GAGVSQSPRYKVTKRGQDVALRCDPISGHVSLYWYRQALGQGPEFLTYFNYEAQQDKSGLPNDRFSAERPEGSISTLTIQRTEQRDSAMYRCASSPRPDREAYEQYFGPGTRLTVT.

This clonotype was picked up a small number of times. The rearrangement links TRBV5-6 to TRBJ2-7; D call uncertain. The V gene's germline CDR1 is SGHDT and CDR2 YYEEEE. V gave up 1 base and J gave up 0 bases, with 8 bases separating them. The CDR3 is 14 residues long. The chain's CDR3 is CASSLRYSSYEQYF. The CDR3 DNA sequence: TGTGCCAGCAGCTTGCGGTACAGCTCCTACGAGCAGTACTTC.

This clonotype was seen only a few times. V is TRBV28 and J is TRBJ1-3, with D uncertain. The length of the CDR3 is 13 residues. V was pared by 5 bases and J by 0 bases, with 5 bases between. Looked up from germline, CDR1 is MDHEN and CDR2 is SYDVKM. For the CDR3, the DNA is TGTGCCAGCAGTGTAACCTCTGGAAACACCATATATTTT. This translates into CASSVTSGNTIYF.